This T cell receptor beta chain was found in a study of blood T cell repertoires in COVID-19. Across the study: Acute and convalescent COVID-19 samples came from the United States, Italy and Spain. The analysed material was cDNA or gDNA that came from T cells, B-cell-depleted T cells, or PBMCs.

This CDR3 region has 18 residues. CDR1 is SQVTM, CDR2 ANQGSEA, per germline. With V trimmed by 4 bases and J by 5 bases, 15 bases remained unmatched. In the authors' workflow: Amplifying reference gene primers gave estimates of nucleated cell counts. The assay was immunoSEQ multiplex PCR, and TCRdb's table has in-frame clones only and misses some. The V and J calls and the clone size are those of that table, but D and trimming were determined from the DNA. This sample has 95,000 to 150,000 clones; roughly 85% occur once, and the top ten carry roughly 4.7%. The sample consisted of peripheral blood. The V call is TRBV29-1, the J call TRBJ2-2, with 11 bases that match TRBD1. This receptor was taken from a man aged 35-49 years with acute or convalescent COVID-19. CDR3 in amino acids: CSVAGSRDRGMRTGELFF. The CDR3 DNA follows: TGCAGCGTTGCGGGGTCCCGGGACAGGGGGATGAGGACCGGGGAGCTGTTTTTT.